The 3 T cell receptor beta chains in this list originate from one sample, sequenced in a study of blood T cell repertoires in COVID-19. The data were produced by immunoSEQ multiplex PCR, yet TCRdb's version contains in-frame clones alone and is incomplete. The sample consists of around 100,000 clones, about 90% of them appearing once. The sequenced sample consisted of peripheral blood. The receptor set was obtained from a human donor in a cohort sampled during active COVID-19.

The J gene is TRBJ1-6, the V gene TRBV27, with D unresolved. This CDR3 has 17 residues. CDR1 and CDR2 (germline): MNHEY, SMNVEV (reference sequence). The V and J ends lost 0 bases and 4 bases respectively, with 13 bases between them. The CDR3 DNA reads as TGTGCCAGCAGTTTATCTCCCCGACGGACTTATAATTCACCCCTCCACTTT. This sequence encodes CASSLSPRRTYNSPLHF.

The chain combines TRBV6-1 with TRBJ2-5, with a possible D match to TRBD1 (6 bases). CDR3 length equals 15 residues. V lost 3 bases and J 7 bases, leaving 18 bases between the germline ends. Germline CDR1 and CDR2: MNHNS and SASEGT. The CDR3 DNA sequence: TGTGCCAGCAGTGAGTCCCTACAGGGAACGGCGACCCAGTACTTC. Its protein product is CASSESLQGTATQYF.

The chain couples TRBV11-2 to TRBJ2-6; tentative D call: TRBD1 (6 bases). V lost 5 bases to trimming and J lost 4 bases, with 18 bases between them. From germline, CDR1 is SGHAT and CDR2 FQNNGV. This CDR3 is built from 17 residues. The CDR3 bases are TGTGCCAGCAGCCCCTGGACAGTAACGTCAGGGGCCAACGTCCTGACTTTC. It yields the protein CASSPWTVTSGANVLTF.